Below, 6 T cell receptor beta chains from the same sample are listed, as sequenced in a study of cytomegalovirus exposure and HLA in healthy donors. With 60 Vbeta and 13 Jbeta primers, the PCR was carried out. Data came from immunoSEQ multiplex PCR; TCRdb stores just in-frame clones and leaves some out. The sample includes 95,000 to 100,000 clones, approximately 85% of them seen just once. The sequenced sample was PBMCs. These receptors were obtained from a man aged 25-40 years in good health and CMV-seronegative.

The chain's CDR3 is CASSFEGTLESSYNSPLHF. CDR3 coding DNA: TGTGCCAGCAGTTTCGAGGGTACATTGGAGAGCTCCTATAATTCACCCCTCCACTTT. The V and J genes are TRBV28 and TRBJ1-6; D is ambiguous. The ends were cut back, 3 bases at V and 0 bases at J, with 18 bases in the middle. Germline-derived CDR1 and CDR2 are MDHEN and SYDVKM. This CDR3 has 19 residues.

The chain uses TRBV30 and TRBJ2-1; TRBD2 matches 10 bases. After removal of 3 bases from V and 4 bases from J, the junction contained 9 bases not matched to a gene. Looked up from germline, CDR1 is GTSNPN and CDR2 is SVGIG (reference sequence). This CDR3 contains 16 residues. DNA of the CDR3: TGTGCCTGGAGAAGAACCCGGACTAGCGGTTACAATGAGCAGTTCTTC. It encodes CAWRRTRTSGYNEQFF.

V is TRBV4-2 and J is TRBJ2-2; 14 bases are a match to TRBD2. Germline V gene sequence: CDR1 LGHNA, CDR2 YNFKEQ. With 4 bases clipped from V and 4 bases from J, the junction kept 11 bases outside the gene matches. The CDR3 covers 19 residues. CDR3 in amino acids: CASSPSGTSGRTGTGELFF. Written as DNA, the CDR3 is TGTGCCAGCAGCCCCTCCGGGACTAGCGGGAGAACGGGCACCGGGGAGCTGTTTTTT.

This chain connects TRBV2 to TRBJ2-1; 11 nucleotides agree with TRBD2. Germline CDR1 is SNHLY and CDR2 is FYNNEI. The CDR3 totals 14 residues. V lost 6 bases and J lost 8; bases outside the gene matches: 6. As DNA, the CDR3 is TGTGCCAGCAGGCTAGCGGGGGGTATTTATGAGCAGTTCTTC. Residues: CASRLAGGIYEQFF.

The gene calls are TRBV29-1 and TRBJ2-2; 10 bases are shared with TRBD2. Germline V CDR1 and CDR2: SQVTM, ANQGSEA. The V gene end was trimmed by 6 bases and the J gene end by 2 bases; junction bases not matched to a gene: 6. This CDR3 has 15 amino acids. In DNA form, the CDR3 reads TGCAGCGTGACAACTAGCGGGGCCAACACCGGGGAGCTGTTTTTT. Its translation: CSVTTSGANTGELFF.

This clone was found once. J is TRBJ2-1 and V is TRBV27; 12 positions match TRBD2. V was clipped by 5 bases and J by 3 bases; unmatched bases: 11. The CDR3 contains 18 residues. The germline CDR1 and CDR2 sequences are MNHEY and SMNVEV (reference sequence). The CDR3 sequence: CASSPTLTSGSFYNEQFF. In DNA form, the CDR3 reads TGTGCCAGCAGTCCGACATTGACTAGCGGGAGTTTCTACAATGAGCAGTTCTTC.